The present T cell receptor beta chain was sequenced within a study of response to subunit inactivated influenza vaccine. Study conclusions and caveats: With each seasonal influenza vaccination, the authors suggested, few new T cells are recruited.

Germline assignment: CDR1 SQVTM and CDR2 ANQGSEA. The CDR3 totals 13 residues. With V trimmed by 3 bases and J by 3 bases, 2 bases remained unmatched. This clonotype was picked up many times. Its cognate antigen is unknown. One entry per CDR3 protein results from TCRdb running MiXCR on the RT-PCR reads. The top ten clones hold about 11% of a sample with roughly 780,000 distinct CDR3 sequences, about a fifth of them seen once. The source material was PBMCs from blood, sampled roughly 5 days after vaccination. The chain uses TRBV29-1 and TRBJ2-1, with 7 bases that match TRBD2. This sequence originates from a man aged 45-65 years who received an inactivated influenza vaccine. CDR3 amino acids: CSVEASGYNEQFF. CDR3 in DNA: TGCAGCGTTGAGGCTAGCGGCTACAATGAGCAGTTCTTC.